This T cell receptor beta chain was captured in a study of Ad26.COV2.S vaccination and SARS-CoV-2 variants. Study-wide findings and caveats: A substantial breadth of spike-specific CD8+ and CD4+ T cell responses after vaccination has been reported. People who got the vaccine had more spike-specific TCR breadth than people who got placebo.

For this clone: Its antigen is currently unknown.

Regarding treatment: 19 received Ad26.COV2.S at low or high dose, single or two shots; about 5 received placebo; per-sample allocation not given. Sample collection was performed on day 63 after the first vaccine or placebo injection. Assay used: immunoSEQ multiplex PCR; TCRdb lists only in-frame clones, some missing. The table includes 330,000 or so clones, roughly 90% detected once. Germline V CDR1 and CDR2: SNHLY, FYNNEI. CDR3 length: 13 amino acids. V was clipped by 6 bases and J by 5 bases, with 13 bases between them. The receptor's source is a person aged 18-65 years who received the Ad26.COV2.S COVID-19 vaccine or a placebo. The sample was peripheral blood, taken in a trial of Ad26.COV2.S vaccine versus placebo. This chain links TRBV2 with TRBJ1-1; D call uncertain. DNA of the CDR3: TGTGCCAGCAGGAAGAATGACATTACTGAAGCTTTCTTT. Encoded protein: CASRKNDITEAFF.